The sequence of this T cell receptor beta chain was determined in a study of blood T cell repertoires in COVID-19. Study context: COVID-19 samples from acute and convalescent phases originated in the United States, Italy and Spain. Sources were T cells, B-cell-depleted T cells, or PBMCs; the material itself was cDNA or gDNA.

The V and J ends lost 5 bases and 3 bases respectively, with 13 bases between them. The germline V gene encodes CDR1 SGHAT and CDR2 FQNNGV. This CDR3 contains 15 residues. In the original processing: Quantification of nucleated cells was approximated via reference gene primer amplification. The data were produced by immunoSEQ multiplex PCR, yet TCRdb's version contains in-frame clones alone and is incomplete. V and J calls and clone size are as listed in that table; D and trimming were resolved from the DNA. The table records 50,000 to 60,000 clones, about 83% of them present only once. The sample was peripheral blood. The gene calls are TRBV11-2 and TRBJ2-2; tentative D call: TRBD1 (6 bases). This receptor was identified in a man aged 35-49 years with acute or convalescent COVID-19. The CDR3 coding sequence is TGTGCCAGCAGCCGAACAGGGTTTGACACCGGGGAGCTGTTTTTT. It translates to CASSRTGFDTGELFF.